Each of the 22 T cell receptor beta chains below was sequenced from the same sample in a study of spatial heterogeneity in lung cancer. TCRdb passed the 5' RACE reads through MiXCR, listing each CDR3 protein once. Of about 45,000 distinct CDR3 sequences in the sample, 20% to 25% are singletons; the top ten hold less than 9%. Time point specified: blood at routine non-recurrence follow-up after resection. Specimen: PBMCs, collected at follow-up. These receptors all come from a female donor with early-stage non-small cell lung cancer.

The table lists this clonotype with a few counts. The rearrangement joins TRBV5-1 to TRBJ1-5; D is undetermined. The CDR3 loop spans 13 amino acids. The germline V gene has CDR1 SGHRS and CDR2 YFSETQ. The ends were cut back, 4 bases at V and 4 bases at J, with 9 bases in the middle. Here the CDR3 DNA reads TGCGCCAGCAGCCCCGGTCCAAATCAGCCCCAGCATTTT. Amino acids: CASSPGPNQPQHF.

This clonotype was observed a few times. This rearrangement joins TRBV5-5 to TRBJ2-3; D is uncertain. Per the germline V gene, CDR1 is SGHKS and CDR2 is YYEKEE (reference sequence). The CDR3 runs 15 residues. V was cut by 1 base and J by 0 bases, with 9 bases left in between. In DNA, the CDR3 is TGTGCCAGCAGCTTGCCTACAGATAGCACAGATACGCAGTATTTT. Translating it yields CASSLPTDSTDTQYF.

This clonotype has just one count. The gene calls are TRBV4-2 and TRBJ2-3; D may be TRBD2 (6 bases). The germline V gene encodes CDR1 LGHNA and CDR2 YNFKEQ. Trimming took 0 bases from V and 5 from J, leaving 15 bases between them. The length of the CDR3 is 16 residues. CDR3 residues: CASSQEWAGKGDTQYF. In DNA, the CDR3 is TGTGCCAGCAGCCAAGAATGGGCGGGGAAAGGAGATACGCAGTATTTT.

As regards this clonotype: A much bigger clone sits one base away, suggesting this may be a read error. J is TRBJ2-1 and V is TRBV12-3 or TRBV12-4; D may match TRBD1 or TRBD2 (5 bases each). The CDR3 totals 14 residues. V was shortened by 0 bases and J by 9 bases, with 12 bases between the two germline ends. CDR3 nucleotides: TGTGCCAGCAGTTTAGCGGGGGTCAAGGTTGAGCAGTTCTTC. Amino acid sequence: CASSLAGVKVEQFF.

The chain combines TRBV5-1 with TRBJ2-2; a weak D match, TRBD1 (5 bases). The ends were cut back, 0 bases at V and 0 bases at J, with 9 bases in the middle. Per germline, CDR1 SGHRS and CDR2 YFSETQ. The CDR3 runs to 16 residues. The CDR3 sequence: CASSLEGQTNTGELFF. Written as DNA, the CDR3 is TGCGCCAGCAGCTTGGAGGGGCAGACGAACACCGGGGAGCTGTTTTTT. Full variable domain (rest looked up from reference TRBV5-1 and TRBJ2-2): KAGVTQTPRYLIKTRGQQVTLSCSPISGHRSVSWYQQTPGQGLQFLFEYFSETQRNKGNFPGRFSGRQFSNSRSEMNVSTLELGDSALYLCASSLEGQTNTGELFFGEGSRLTVL.

The chain combines TRBV2 with TRBJ1-2; 7 positions agree with TRBD1. After removal of 6 bases from V and 4 bases from J, the junction contained 2 bases not matched to a gene. CDR1 is SNHLY and CDR2 is FYNNEI in the germline V gene. The CDR3 has 12 amino acids. The CDR3 region has the DNA TGTGCCAGCAGGGGGACAGCCTATGGCTACACCTTC. Translation gives CASRGTAYGYTF.

The chain is built from TRBV10-3 and TRBJ2-1; D may be TRBD2 (6 bases). Germline CDR1 ENHRY, CDR2 SYGVKD. V gave up 9 bases and J gave up 8 bases, with 20 bases separating them. CDR3 length: 14 residues. The CDR3 DNA is TGTGCCATATCCCGGAGGGAGAGAGGGGATGAGCAGTTCTTC. Amino acid sequence: CAISRRERGDEQFF.

For the CDR3, the DNA is TGTGCCAGCAGCGTATACCTTGATCAGCCCCAGCATTTT. Its translation is CASSVYLDQPQHF. This chain connects TRBV9 to TRBJ1-5; the D is unclear. Germline CDR1 reads SGDLS; CDR2 reads YYNGEE. Deletions cut 1 base from V and 5 bases from J, with 7 bases between. There are 13 residues in the CDR3.

The rearrangement joins TRBV20-1 to TRBJ2-5; TRBD2 matches at 14 bases. The CDR3 totals 16 residues. Trimming at V came to 3 bases and at J to 3 bases, leaving 6 bases not matched to a gene. Per germline, CDR1 DFQATT and CDR2 SNEGSKA (reference sequence). The CDR3 sequence: CSARRGTSGGEETQYF. The CDR3 DNA follows: TGCAGTGCTAGGAGGGGGACTAGCGGGGGCGAAGAGACCCAGTACTTC.

This clonotype was picked up a small number of times. This sequence joins TRBV27 and TRBJ1-2; no reliable D call. The CDR3 is made up of 14 amino acids. V was shortened by 3 bases and J by 8 bases, with 16 bases between the two germline ends. The germline gives CDR1 MNHEY, CDR2 SMNVEV (reference sequence). This CDR3 reads CASSLGLGRRGYTF. DNA for the CDR3: TGTGCCAGCAGTTTGGGATTAGGACGAAGAGGCTACACCTTC.

This clonotype was counted at least ten times. V is TRBV7-9 and J is TRBJ2-3, with D unresolved. The germline V and J ends were trimmed by 5 bases and 6 bases, with 12 bases remaining between them. The CDR3 is made up of 13 amino acids. CDR1 and CDR2 from the germline V gene are SEHNR and FQNEAQ (reference sequence). The CDR3 DNA sequence: TGTGCCAGCAGCCGCGGCGAGACGGATACGCAGTATTTT. Translated: CASSRGETDTQYF.

The chain carries TRBV3-1 and TRBJ1-1, with 8 bases lining up with TRBD1. Per germline, CDR1 LGHDT and CDR2 YNNKEL (reference sequence). The V segment lost 0 bases and the J segment 0 bases; nucleotides outside the gene matches: 12. The CDR3 runs 19 residues. The CDR3 loop reads CASSQDPPEDREVNTEAFF. In DNA, the CDR3 is TGTGCCAGCAGCCAAGATCCACCGGAGGACAGGGAGGTGAACACTGAAGCTTTCTTT. Looking up the rest from reference TRBV3-1 and TRBJ1-1 gives the full variable domain: DTAVSQTPKYLVTQMGNDKSIKCEQNLGHDTMYWYKQDSKKFLKIMFSYNNKELIINETVPNRFSPKSPDKAHLNLHINSLELGDSAVYFCASSQDPPEDREVNTEAFFGQGTRLTVV.

The chain couples TRBV2 to TRBJ1-1; D unclear. The V end was cut by 4 bases, the J end by 4 bases, with 13 bases between. The CDR3 length is 14 residues. From germline, CDR1 is SNHLY and CDR2 FYNNEI. The CDR3 loop is CASSGLFGLTEAFF. CDR3 coding DNA: TGTGCCAGCAGTGGCCTTTTCGGGCTCACTGAAGCTTTCTTT.

The chain carries TRBV3-1 and TRBJ1-5; D gene uncertain. Germline CDR1 and CDR2: LGHDT and YNNKEL (reference sequence). This CDR3 contains 13 residues. V gave up 3 bases and J gave up 5 bases, with 8 bases separating them. The CDR3 DNA reads TGTGCCAGCAGCCAGGACCGAGATCAGCCCCAGCATTTT. This sequence encodes CASSQDRDQPQHF.

The chain joins TRBV27 to TRBJ1-3, with 7 bases lining up with TRBD1. The CDR3 is 14 residues long. From germline, CDR1 is MNHEY and CDR2 SMNVEV (reference sequence). J gave up 2 bases and V 5 bases, and 3 bases lay outside the gene matches. CDR3 region: CASSSQGAGNTIYF. The CDR3, as DNA: TGTGCCAGCAGTAGCCAGGGGGCTGGAAACACCATATATTTT.

A note on this clonotype: A much larger clonotype is one base distant, so this may be a read error. J is TRBJ2-3 and V is TRBV3-1; no firm D call. Germline CDR1 LGHDT, CDR2 YNNKEL (reference sequence). The CDR3 covers 14 residues. The CDR3 loop reads CASSQGLSSDTRYF. DNA for the CDR3: TGTGCCAGCAGCCAAGGGTTGAGTTCCGATACGCGGTATTTT.

J is TRBJ1-1 and V is TRBV7-9; D unclear. The CDR3 loop spans 15 amino acids. Germline-derived CDR1 and CDR2 are SEHNR and FQNEAQ (reference sequence). The V gene lost 4 bases and the J gene lost 0 bases, with 12 bases spanning the gap. CDR3 sequence: CASSWSRELNTEAFF. CDR3 nucleotide sequence: TGTGCCAGCAGCTGGAGCCGGGAATTGAACACTGAAGCTTTCTTT.

This chain uses TRBV20-1 with TRBJ1-4, with 7 bases aligning to TRBD1. Trimming took 2 bases from V and 0 from J; bases not matched to a gene: 3. The germline V gene encodes CDR1 DFQATT and CDR2 SNEGSKA (reference sequence). This CDR3 is 15 amino acids long. Here the CDR3 reads CSARRTGATNEKLFF. In DNA, the CDR3 is TGCAGTGCTAGACGAACAGGGGCAACTAATGAAAAACTGTTTTTT.

The chain has TRBV20-1 and TRBJ2-1, with 8 bases identical to TRBD2. After removal of 0 bases from V and 4 bases from J, the junction contained 8 bases not matched to a gene. The germline V gene has CDR1 DFQATT and CDR2 SNEGSKA (reference sequence). The CDR3 consists of 16 residues. The CDR3 nucleotides are TGCAGTGCTAGAGATCGAACAAGCGGGGGATACAATGAGCAGTTCTTC. It translates to CSARDRTSGGYNEQFF.

The V gene is TRBV27, the J gene TRBJ1-6, with no clear D. CDR3 length equals 14 residues. V lost 2 bases, J lost 7 bases, and 9 bases lay in between. The germline V gene encodes CDR1 MNHEY and CDR2 SMNVEV (reference sequence). This CDR3 is CASSLGIWNSPLHF. The CDR3, as DNA: TGTGCCAGCAGTTTAGGAATTTGGAATTCACCCCTCCACTTT.

In its sample, this clonotype was seen many times. The chain links TRBV7-9 to TRBJ1-4; maybe TRBD1 (6 bases). Germline V gives CDR1 SEHNR, CDR2 FQNEAQ (reference sequence). CDR3 length equals 14 residues. Trimming cost V 4 bases and J 10 bases, with 16 bases left between them. The CDR3 sequence: CASSSTGPRGKLFF. DNA of the CDR3: TGTGCCAGCAGCTCTACAGGGCCAAGGGGAAAACTGTTTTTT.

In this sample, this clonotype turned up many times. This chain uses TRBV19 with TRBJ2-1, with 9 bases identical to TRBD2. V was pared by 4 bases and J by 7 bases, with 5 bases of the junction left unmatched. Germline V gene data show CDR1 as LNHDA and CDR2 as SQIVND (reference sequence). The CDR3 consists of 14 residues. The DNA of the CDR3 is TGTGCCAGTAGTAGGCGGGGGGGCTTAAATGAGCAGTTCTTC. It translates to CASSRRGGLNEQFF.